These 21 T cell receptor beta chains came from one sample sequenced in a study of identical twins. TCRdb ran MiXCR on the 5' RACE reads and lists one entry per CDR3 protein. This sample yields approximately 890,000 distinct CDR3 sequences, of which over 9% are seen a single time; about 1.5% belongs to the top ten. The same data also contributed to another study, on yellow fever vaccine responses in identical twins.

Sequenced: PBMCs. The receptors originated from a woman aged 18-30 years in good health.

This clonotype came up many times. This chain links TRBV7-8 with TRBJ2-1; tentative D call: TRBD2 (6 bases). Germline V lookup: CDR1 SGHVS, CDR2 FQNEAQ. The CDR3 covers 16 residues. Trimming took 2 bases from V and 3 from J, leaving 14 bases between them. The CDR3 region is CASSLMGGINYNEQFF. The CDR3 DNA sequence: TGTGCCAGCAGCTTAATGGGCGGGATTAACTACAATGAGCAGTTCTTC.

This clonotype was recorded at least ten times. The gene calls are TRBV11-2 and TRBJ2-3, with TRBD1 matching over 9 bases. Germline CDR1 and CDR2: SGHAT and FQNNGV. Trimming took 5 bases from V and 2 from J; bases not matched to a gene: 17. CDR3 length equals 19 residues. CDR3 residues: CASSLRDRALGTFTDTQYF. The CDR3 DNA reads TGTGCCAGCAGCCTGCGGGACAGGGCACTTGGTACATTCACAGATACGCAGTATTTT.

In its sample, this clonotype was seen many times. The rearrangement joins TRBV11-2 to TRBJ1-1, with no clear D. CDR3 length: 12 amino acids. Germline V lookup: CDR1 SGHAT, CDR2 FQNNGV. V was cut by 6 bases and J by 6 bases, with 11 bases left in between. CDR3 DNA sequence: TGTGCCAGCAGTCTCCTTAACGCTGAAGCTTTCTTT. Protein: CASSLLNAEAFF.

The chain is built from TRBV10-2 and TRBJ1-1; maybe TRBD1 (6 bases). V was clipped by 5 bases and J by 1 base, with 11 bases between them. From germline, CDR1 is WSHSY and CDR2 SAAADI. CDR3 length equals 14 residues. The chain's CDR3 is CASSRDTQNTEAFF. CDR3 DNA: TGCGCCAGCAGTCGGGACACCCAGAACACTGAAGCTTTCTTT.

This clonotype was counted only a few times. V and J are TRBV10-3 and TRBJ2-1, with 8 positions matching TRBD2. Germline loops: CDR1 ENHRY, CDR2 SYGVKD. J gave up 10 bases and V 0 bases, and 11 bases lay outside the gene matches. This CDR3 is built from 16 residues. The CDR3 coding sequence is TGTGCCATCAGTGAGTCGACGACGGGAGGGCCAGGGGAGCAGTTCTTC. This translates into CAISESTTGGPGEQFF.

This rearrangement joins TRBV2 to TRBJ1-1; D unresolved. CDR3 length: 15 residues. Germline assignment: CDR1 SNHLY and CDR2 FYNNEI. Trimming took off 3 bases at V and 0 bases at J, with 11 bases between the two ends. CDR3 amino acids: CASSDSSVMNTEAFF. The CDR3 DNA reads as TGTGCCAGCAGTGATAGTTCGGTGATGAACACTGAAGCTTTCTTT.

This clonotype was seen many times. The chain joins TRBV10-3 to TRBJ1-1; D call uncertain. The germline CDR1 and CDR2 sequences are ENHRY and SYGVKD. The CDR3 spans 13 residues. The V and J ends lost 2 bases and 1 base respectively, with 5 bases between them. CDR3 nucleotide sequence: TGTGCCATCAGTGAGAACACGAACACTGAAGCTTTCTTT. Protein: CAISENTNTEAFF.

This chain connects TRBV6-5 to TRBJ1-6, with D perhaps TRBD1 (6 bases). Looked up from germline, CDR1 is MNHEY and CDR2 is SVGAGI. V was cut by 1 base and J by 3 bases, with 7 bases left in between. This CDR3 is 15 amino acids long. Here the CDR3 reads CASSYLDSYNSPLHF. The DNA of the CDR3 is TGTGCCAGCAGTTACTTGGACAGCTATAATTCACCCCTCCACTTT.

This clonotype was detected ten times or more. This chain connects TRBV15 to TRBJ2-3, with 12 bases matching TRBD2. The CDR3 extends over 17 amino acids. V was clipped by 1 base and J by 6 bases; unmatched bases: 8. Germline V gives CDR1 LNHNV, CDR2 YYDKDF (reference sequence). In DNA form, the CDR3 reads TGTGCCACCAGCAGAGCCCAAGGACTAGCGGGGTGGGATACGCAGTATTTT. This encodes CATSRAQGLAGWDTQYF.

The chain couples TRBV7-7 to TRBJ2-3; D remains ambiguous. The CDR3 length is 14 residues. Trimming pared 5 bases from V and 4 bases from J, leaving 13 bases between. The V gene's germline CDR1 is SSHAT and CDR2 FNYEAQ (reference sequence). Written as DNA, the CDR3 is TGTGCCAGCAGCACGGTGGAGAGGCCAGATACGCAGTATTTT. This translates into CASSTVERPDTQYF.

The genes are TRBV6-1 and TRBJ2-2; D is uncertain. Germline V gene data show CDR1 as MNHNS and CDR2 as SASEGT. This CDR3 has 15 amino acids. The V gene lost 5 bases and the J gene lost 6 bases, with 16 bases spanning the gap. CDR3 sequence (DNA): TGTGCCAGCAGTCCCGCGGTCGCGGTTGCCGGGGAGCTGTTTTTT. Its protein is CASSPAVAVAGELFF.

The chain has TRBV12-3 or TRBV12-4 and TRBJ2-3, with unresolved D. This CDR3 has 15 amino acids. V lost 6 bases to trimming and J lost 4 bases, with 17 bases between them. The CDR3 protein is CASSPRVVAADTQYF. Written as DNA, the CDR3 is TGTGCCAGCAGCCCTCGTGTGGTAGCAGCAGATACGCAGTATTTT.

This clonotype was counted a few times. V usage is TRBV6-1 and J usage is TRBJ2-3; no firm D call. The CDR3 covers 15 residues. Germline V gene lookup returns CDR1 MNHNS and CDR2 SASEGT. Trimming left V 6 bases short and J 4 bases short, with 17 bases between. The CDR3 DNA sequence: TGTGCCAGCAGGGGATTAGGGATTTCCCCAGATACGCAGTATTTT. As protein: CASRGLGISPDTQYF.

This clonotype has just a few counts. V and J are TRBV12-3 or TRBV12-4 and TRBJ2-5; the match to TRBD2 covers 7 bases. The CDR3 has 16 residues. Trimming cost V 1 base and J 0 bases; bases outside gene matches: 5. The CDR3 bases are TGTGCCAGCAGTTTAGGTCTAGCGGATTACCAAGAGACCCAGTACTTC. This sequence encodes CASSLGLADYQETQYF.

The chain links TRBV27 to TRBJ1-1, with 8 bases matching TRBD1. Per the germline V gene, CDR1 is MNHEY and CDR2 is SMNVEV (reference sequence). CDR3 length: 14 residues. The J segment lost 1 base and the V segment lost 6 bases, leaving 4 bases of the junction unmatched. The CDR3 nucleotides read TGTGCCAGCAGGACGGGACAGGAGAACACTGAAGCTTTCTTT. Its protein is CASRTGQENTEAFF.

The gene calls are TRBV10-2 and TRBJ2-3; 11 bases are shared with TRBD2. Per the germline V gene, CDR1 is WSHSY and CDR2 is SAAADI. The CDR3 length is 17 residues. V dropped 5 bases and J dropped 2; count of bases not matched to a gene: 9. The CDR3 bases are TGCGCCAGCAGTTCCAGATCTAGCGGGAGGCTCACAGATACGCAGTATTTT. Encoded protein: CASSSRSSGRLTDTQYF.

This clonotype was recorded at least ten times. The chain links TRBV20-1 to TRBJ2-3, with TRBD2 identical over 10 bases. The CDR3 runs to 20 residues. CDR1 is DFQATT, CDR2 SNEGSKA, per germline (reference sequence). V dropped 0 bases and J dropped 2; count of bases not matched to a gene: 17. The CDR3, as DNA: TGCAGTGCTAGAGATTGGCTCAGTAGGTGGCTAGCGGGGGACACAGATACGCAGTATTTT. This gives the protein CSARDWLSRWLAGDTDTQYF.

This clonotype has a count of ten or more. The chain is built from TRBV20-1 and TRBJ2-1; 8 nucleotides match TRBD2. This CDR3 is 14 amino acids long. CDR1 is DFQATT and CDR2 is SNEGSKA in the germline V gene (reference sequence). Trimming took 1 base from V and 8 from J; bases not matched to a gene: 7. CDR3 nucleotide sequence: TGCAGTGCTAGAGGCATTAGCGGGATCCATGAGCAGTTCTTC. Residues: CSARGISGIHEQFF.

CDR3 coding DNA: TGTGCCAGCAGTTTAGCCCTTGGAGCAGATACGCAGTATTTT. Translation: CASSLALGADTQYF. The rearrangement links TRBV27 to TRBJ2-3; D is undetermined. CDR1 is MNHEY and CDR2 is SMNVEV in the germline V gene (reference sequence). V lost 2 bases to trimming and J lost 4 bases, with 10 bases between them. The CDR3 is made up of 14 amino acids.

This clonotype has a handful of counts. The genes are TRBV10-3 and TRBJ1-1, with TRBD1 as a possible D gene (6 bases). This CDR3 comprises 13 residues. The V gene's germline CDR1 is ENHRY and CDR2 SYGVKD. V lost 6 bases, J lost 1 base, and 9 bases lay in between. The CDR3 loop is CAISMDRNTEAFF. DNA of the CDR3: TGTGCCATCAGCATGGACAGGAACACTGAAGCTTTCTTT.

This clonotype occurred a few times. The J gene is TRBJ2-7, the V gene TRBV18; TRBD1 aligns across 8 bases. Per the germline V gene, CDR1 is KGHSH and CDR2 is LQKENI. This CDR3 spans 15 amino acids. V lost 2 bases to trimming and J lost 5 bases; unmatched junction nucleotides: 8. The CDR3 sequence: CASSPSVQGANEQYV. CDR3 coding DNA: TGTGCCAGCTCACCAAGCGTGCAGGGGGCGAACGAGCAGTACGTC.